A selection of T cell receptor beta chains follows, all from one sample in a study of T cells in Graves' hyperthyroidism and ophthalmopathy. TCRdb redid the calling of the multiplex PCR reads with MiXCR, one entry per CDR3 protein. The data contain about 680,000 distinct CDR3 sequences, just over 35% of them singletons. Source material: blood. These receptors were collected from a woman aged 40 to 50 with Graves' hyperthyroidism. Each CDR3 is given with its conserved first and last residue. The D gene is left open where the match is weak. Some rows have no size entry. The others give once, few or many, or a class for an expanded clone.

TRBJ1-2 - - TRBV4-2 CASSHPTTDNYGYTF TGTGCCAGCAGCCACCCCACGACAGATAACTATGGCTACACCTTC
TRBJ2-5 TRBD2 - TRBV20-1 CSAKIAGKETQYF TGCAGTGCTAAGATAGCGGGGAAAGAGACCCAGTACTTC
TRBJ1-2 TRBD1 many TRBV6-1 CASRGGTGVYGYTF TGTGCCAGCAGGGGAGGGACAGGCGTCTATGGCTACACCTTC
TRBJ1-3 - - TRBV24-1 CATSGSRRVSGNTIYF TGTGCCACCAGTGGCAGTCGACGGGTTTCTGGAAACACCATATATTTT
TRBJ1-1 TRBD1 few TRBV6-5 CASSYFATGGSEAFF TGTGCCAGCAGTTACTTTGCGACAGGGGGTTCTGAAGCTTTCTTT
TRBJ1-1 - many TRBV20-1 CSASDPLGMNTEAFF TGCAGTGCTAGCGACCCACTGGGCATGAACACTGAAGCTTTCTTT
TRBJ2-1 TRBD2 - TRBV2 CASAGLAGDEQFF TGTGCCAGCGCGGGACTAGCGGGAGATGAGCAGTTCTTC
TRBJ1-5 TRBD1 few TRBV2 CASKRGRETQHF TGTGCCAGCAAGAGGGGGCGAGAGACCCAGCATTTT
TRBJ1-1 - - TRBV7-2 CASSLATGGGNTEAFF TGTGCCAGCAGCTTAGCAACCGGGGGCGGGAACACTGAAGCTTTCTTT
TRBJ1-2 - many TRBV5-6 CASSPSRQAVYGYTF TGTGCCAGCAGCCCATCTCGGCAGGCCGTCTATGGCTACACCTTC
TRBJ2-1 TRBD1 - TRBV29-1 CSAGQAYNEQFF TGCAGCGCCGGACAGGCCTACAATGAGCAGTTCTTC
TRBJ1-4 - - TRBV19 CASSGRRVTNEKLFF TGTGCCAGTAGTGGAAGGAGAGTAACTAATGAAAAACTGTTTTTT
TRBJ1-5 - many TRBV11-2 CASSAPGRRQPQHF TGTGCCAGCAGCGCTCCAGGCCGGCGTCAGCCCCAGCATTTT